The rows below give T cell receptor beta chains drawn from one sample of a study of CD8+CD57+ T cells in acquired aplastic anemia. TCRdb passed the reads through MiXCR, listing each CDR3 protein once. This sample yields 150,000 to 200,000 distinct CDR3 sequences, of which 64% are seen a single time; more than 45% belongs to the top ten. The sequencing input was sorted CD4+, CD8+, or CD8+CD57+ T cells (not recorded which) from PBMCs. The receptors originated from a human donor with severe aplastic anemia or a healthy control (not recorded which). Both conserved end residues are part of each CDR3. The D gene is left open where the match is weak. Size is stated for part of the rows, as once, few or many counts, or as a class when the clone is expanded.

d_call cdr3_length clone_size j_call v_call cdr3_aa cdr3_nt
- 14 many TRBJ2-7 TRBV5-1 CASSPGTQFHEQYF TGCGCCAGCAGCCCTGGGACACAGTTCCACGAGCAGTACTTC
- 15 many TRBJ1-4 TRBV15 CATSILQVANEKLFF TGTGCCACCAGCATCCTACAGGTGGCTAATGAAAAACTGTTTTTT
- 11 - TRBJ1-2 TRBV29-1 CSVQGNYGYTF TGCAGCGTTCAGGGGAACTATGGCTACACCTTC
- 14 - TRBJ1-2 TRBV2 CASREALASYGYTF TGTGCCAGTCGGGAGGCTTTAGCTAGCTATGGCTACACCTTC
TRBD2 15 - TRBJ2-1 TRBV20-1 CSARDSGNPYNEQFF TGCAGTGCTAGAGATAGCGGGAATCCCTACAATGAGCAGTTCTTC
- 14 - TRBJ2-5 TRBV4-2 CASSQVEYQETQYF TGTGCCAGCAGCCAAGTCGAGTACCAAGAGACCCAGTACTTC
TRBD2 14 - TRBJ2-5 TRBV12-3/TRBV12-4 CASSFRLAGETQYF TGTGCCAGCAGTTTTAGGCTAGCGGGAGAGACCCAGTACTTC
- 14 once TRBJ1-2 TRBV7-9 CASSLQGQRDGYTF TGTGCCAGCAGCTTACAGGGCCAAAGGGATGGCTACACCTTC
- 13 - TRBJ2-7 TRBV19 CASSPREGYEQYF TGTGCCAGTAGTCCCCGGGAAGGCTACGAGCAGTACTTC
TRBD1 16 few TRBJ2-7 TRBV2 CASSEDLWGQGNEQYF TGTGCCAGCAGTGAAGATTTATGGGGACAGGGAAACGAGCAGTACTTC
- 15 - TRBJ2-1 TRBV20-1 CSARDSMTSYNEQFF TGCAGTGCTAGAGATAGTATGACCAGCTACAATGAGCAGTTCTTC
- 12 - TRBJ2-3 TRBV7-3 CASSPDRDAQYF TGTGCCAGCAGCCCGGACCGGGACGCGCAGTATTTT